This T cell receptor beta chain appears in the sequencing data of a study of cytomegalovirus exposure and HLA in healthy donors. General study findings and limits: It was approximately 150 TCR beta chains that were listed as cytomegalovirus-associated.

Concerning this clone itself: The antigen remains unidentified.

The germline CDR1 and CDR2 sequences are SEHNR and FQNEAQ (reference sequence). CDR3 length: 14 amino acids. V gave up 5 bases and J gave up 0 bases, with 10 bases separating them. The data were produced by immunoSEQ multiplex PCR, yet TCRdb's version contains in-frame clones alone and is incomplete. Among under 75,000 clones listed, about 82% were seen once. The V and J genes are TRBV7-9 and TRBJ1-2; D ambiguous. Input material: PBMCs. The clonotype comes from a man aged 30 to 39 in good health and CMV-seronegative. CDR3 DNA sequence: TGTGCCAGCAGCCCCGGTGTAGCTAACTATGGCTACACCTTC. It encodes CASSPGVANYGYTF.